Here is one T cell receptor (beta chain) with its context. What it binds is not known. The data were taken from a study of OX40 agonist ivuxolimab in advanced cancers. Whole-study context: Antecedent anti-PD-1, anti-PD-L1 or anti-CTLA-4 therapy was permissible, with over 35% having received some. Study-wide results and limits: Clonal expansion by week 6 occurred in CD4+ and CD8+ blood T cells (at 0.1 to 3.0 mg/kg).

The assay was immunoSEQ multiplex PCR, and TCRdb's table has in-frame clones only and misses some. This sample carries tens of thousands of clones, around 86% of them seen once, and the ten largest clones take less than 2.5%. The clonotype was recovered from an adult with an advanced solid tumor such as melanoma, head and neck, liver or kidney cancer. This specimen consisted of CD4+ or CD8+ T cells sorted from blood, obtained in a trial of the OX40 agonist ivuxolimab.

CDR3 bases: TGTGCCAGCAGCTTAGGTCAGGGTCAGACCGGGGAGCTGTTTTTT. Translated, it gives CASSLGQGQTGELFF. The V call is TRBV7-2, the J call TRBJ2-2; a weak D match, TRBD1 (5 bases). There are 15 residues in the CDR3. From germline, CDR1 is SGHTA and CDR2 FQGNSA. Between the trimmed V and J ends, which lost 1 base and 5 bases, there was a span of 11 bases.